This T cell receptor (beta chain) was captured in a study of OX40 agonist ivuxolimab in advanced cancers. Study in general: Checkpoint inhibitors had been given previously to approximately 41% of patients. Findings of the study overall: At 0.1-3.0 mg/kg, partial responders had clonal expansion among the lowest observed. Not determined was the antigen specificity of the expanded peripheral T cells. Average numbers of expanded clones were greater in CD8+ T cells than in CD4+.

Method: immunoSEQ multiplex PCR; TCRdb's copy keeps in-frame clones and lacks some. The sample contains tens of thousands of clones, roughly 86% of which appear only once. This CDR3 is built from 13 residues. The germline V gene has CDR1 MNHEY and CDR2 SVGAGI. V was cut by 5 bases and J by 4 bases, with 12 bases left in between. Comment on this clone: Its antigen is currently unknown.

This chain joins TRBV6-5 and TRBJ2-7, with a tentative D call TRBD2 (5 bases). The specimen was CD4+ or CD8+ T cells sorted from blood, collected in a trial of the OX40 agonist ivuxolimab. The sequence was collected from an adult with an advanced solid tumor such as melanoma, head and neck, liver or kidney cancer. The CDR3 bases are TGTGCCAGCAGTCCTGACGGGATTTACGAGCAGTACTTC. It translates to CASSPDGIYEQYF.